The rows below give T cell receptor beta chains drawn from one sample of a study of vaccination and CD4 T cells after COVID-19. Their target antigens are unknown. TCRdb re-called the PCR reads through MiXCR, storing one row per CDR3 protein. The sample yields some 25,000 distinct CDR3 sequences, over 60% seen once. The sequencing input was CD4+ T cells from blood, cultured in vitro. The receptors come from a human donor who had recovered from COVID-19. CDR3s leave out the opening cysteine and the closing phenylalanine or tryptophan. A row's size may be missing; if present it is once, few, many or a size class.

ATGSGRAYNEQF	12	TRBV10-3	TRBJ2-1	NA
ASSQDDRTTYNEQF	14	TRBV4-1	TRBJ2-1	NA
ASSRQEVGPEAF	12	TRBV14	TRBJ1-1	NA
ASSLVKNTEAF	11	TRBV11-2	TRBJ1-1	NA
AISSRQDTLH	10	TRBV10-3	TRBJ1-6	NA
ASSLELAGGLNEQF	14	TRBV7-9	TRBJ2-1	NA
ASSSSLGNFPGAQY	14	TRBV7-2	TRBJ2-3	few
SARPVGRRDSPLH	13	TRBV20-1	TRBJ1-6	few
ASSLELGPAEQY	12	TRBV7-2	TRBJ2-7	NA
ASSLARGLGDSNQPQH	16	TRBV7-8	TRBJ1-5	NA
SARTSGNTGELF	12	TRBV20-1	TRBJ2-2	few
ASSLRRTSGINEQF	14	TRBV28	TRBJ2-1	NA
ASSLYGRTYEQY	12	TRBV27	TRBJ2-7	few
ASRYTGGGQPQH	12	TRBV12-3/TRBV12-4	TRBJ1-5	NA
ADSRGETQY	9	TRBV11-2	TRBJ2-5	NA
ASSRNSPLH	9	TRBV2	TRBJ1-6	NA